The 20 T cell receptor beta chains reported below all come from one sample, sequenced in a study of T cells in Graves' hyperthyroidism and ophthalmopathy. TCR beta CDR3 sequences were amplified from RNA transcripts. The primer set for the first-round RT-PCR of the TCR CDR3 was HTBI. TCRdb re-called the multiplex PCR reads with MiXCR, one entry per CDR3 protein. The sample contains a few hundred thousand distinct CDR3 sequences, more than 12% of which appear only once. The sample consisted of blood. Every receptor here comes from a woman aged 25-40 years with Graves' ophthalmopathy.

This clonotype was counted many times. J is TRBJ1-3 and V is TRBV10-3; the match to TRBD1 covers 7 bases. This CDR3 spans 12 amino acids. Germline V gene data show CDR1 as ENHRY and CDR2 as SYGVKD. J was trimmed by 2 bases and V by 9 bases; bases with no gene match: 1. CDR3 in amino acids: CAIQGPGNTIYF. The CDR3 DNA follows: TGTGCCATACAGGGGCCTGGAAACACCATATATTTT.

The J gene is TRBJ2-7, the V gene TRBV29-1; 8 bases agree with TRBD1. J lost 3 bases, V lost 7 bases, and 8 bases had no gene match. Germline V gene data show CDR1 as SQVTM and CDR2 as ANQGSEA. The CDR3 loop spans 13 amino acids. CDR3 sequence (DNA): TGCAGCGCCTCCGGGACAGGAGGCTACGAGCAGTACTTC. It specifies CSASGTGGYEQYF.

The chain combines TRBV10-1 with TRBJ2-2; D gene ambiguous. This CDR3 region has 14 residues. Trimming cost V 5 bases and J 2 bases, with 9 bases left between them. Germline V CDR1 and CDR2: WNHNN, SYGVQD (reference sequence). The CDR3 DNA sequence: TGCGCCAGCAGTCCAGCCGGTAACACCGGGGAGCTGTTTTTT. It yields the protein CASSPAGNTGELFF.

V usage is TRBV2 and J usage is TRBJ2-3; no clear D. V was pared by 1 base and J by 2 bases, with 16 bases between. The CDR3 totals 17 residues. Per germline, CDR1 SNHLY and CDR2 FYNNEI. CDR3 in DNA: TGTGCCAGCAGTGAAGAGCCTATGGACGGGCCCACAGATACGCAGTATTTT. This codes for CASSEEPMDGPTDTQYF.

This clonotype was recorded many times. DNA of the CDR3: TGCAGTGCTAGCCGTTTGGGACGGACGCCAGATGAAGCTTTCTTT. It specifies CSASRLGRTPDEAFF. The chain is built from TRBV20-1 and TRBJ1-1, with D possibly being TRBD1 (5 bases). The CDR3 sequence is 15 residues long. Trimming removed 3 bases at V and 7 bases at J, with 21 bases between. Germline V lookup: CDR1 DFQATT, CDR2 SNEGSKA (reference sequence).

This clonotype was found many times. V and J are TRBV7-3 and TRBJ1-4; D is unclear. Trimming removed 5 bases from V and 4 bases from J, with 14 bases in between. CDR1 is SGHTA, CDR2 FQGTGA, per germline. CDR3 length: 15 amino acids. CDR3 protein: CASSQNGELNEKLFF. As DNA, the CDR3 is TGTGCCAGCAGCCAAAATGGGGAACTTAATGAAAAACTGTTTTTT.

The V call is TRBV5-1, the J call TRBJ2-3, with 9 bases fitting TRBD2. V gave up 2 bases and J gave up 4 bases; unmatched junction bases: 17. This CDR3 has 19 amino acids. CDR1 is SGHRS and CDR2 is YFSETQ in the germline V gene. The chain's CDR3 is CASSFPLSGRGGRADTQYF. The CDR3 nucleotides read TGCGCCAGCAGCTTCCCACTCTCAGGGCGGGGGGGCCGGGCAGATACGCAGTATTTT.

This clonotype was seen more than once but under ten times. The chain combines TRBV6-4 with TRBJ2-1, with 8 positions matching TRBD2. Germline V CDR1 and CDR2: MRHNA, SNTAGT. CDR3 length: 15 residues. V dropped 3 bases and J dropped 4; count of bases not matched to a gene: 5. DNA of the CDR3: TGTGCCAGCAGTGAATTAGCGGGGTCTTACAATGAGCAGTTCTTC. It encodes CASSELAGSYNEQFF.

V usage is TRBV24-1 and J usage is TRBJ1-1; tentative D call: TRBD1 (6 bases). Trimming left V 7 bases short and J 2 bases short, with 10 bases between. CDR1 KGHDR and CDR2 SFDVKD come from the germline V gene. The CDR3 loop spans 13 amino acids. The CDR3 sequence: CATRQQGNTEAFF. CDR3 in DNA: TGTGCCACCAGACAACAGGGAAACACTGAAGCTTTCTTT.

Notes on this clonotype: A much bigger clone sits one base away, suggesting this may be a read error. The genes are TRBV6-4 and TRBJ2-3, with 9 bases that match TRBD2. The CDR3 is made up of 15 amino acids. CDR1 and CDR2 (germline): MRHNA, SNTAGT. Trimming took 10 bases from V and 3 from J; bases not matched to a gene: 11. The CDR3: CATSPGTSSTDTQYF. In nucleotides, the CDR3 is TGTGCCACCTCTCCCGGGACTAGCTCAACAGATACGCAGTATTTT.

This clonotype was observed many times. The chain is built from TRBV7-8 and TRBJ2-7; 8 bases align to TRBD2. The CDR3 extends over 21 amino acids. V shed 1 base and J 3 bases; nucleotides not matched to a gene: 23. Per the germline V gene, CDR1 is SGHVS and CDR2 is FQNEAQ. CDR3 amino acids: CASSLVGIGARGARGGYEQYF. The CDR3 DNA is TGTGCCAGCAGCTTAGTCGGTATAGGGGCGCGGGGGGCCCGCGGCGGCTACGAGCAGTACTTC.

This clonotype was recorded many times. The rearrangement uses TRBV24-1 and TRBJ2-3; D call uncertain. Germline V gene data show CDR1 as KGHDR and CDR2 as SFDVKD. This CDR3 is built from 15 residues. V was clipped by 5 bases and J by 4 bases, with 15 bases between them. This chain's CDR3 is CATSGAAPEADTQYF. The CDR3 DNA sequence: TGTGCCACCAGTGGGGCAGCCCCCGAGGCAGATACGCAGTATTTT.

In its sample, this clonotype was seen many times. DNA of the CDR3: TGCGCCAGCAGCTTGGTAGCCAGCACAGGCCAAGAGACCCAGTACTTC. Its translation: CASSLVASTGQETQYF. The V call is TRBV5-1, the J call TRBJ2-5; D perhaps matches TRBD1 (5 bases). This CDR3 comprises 16 residues. Trimming removed 0 bases at V and 1 base at J, with 13 bases between. Germline assignment: CDR1 SGHRS and CDR2 YFSETQ. Drawing the rest from reference TRBV5-1 and TRBJ2-5, the complete variable domain is KAGVTQTPRYLIKTRGQQVTLSCSPISGHRSVSWYQQTPGQGLQFLFEYFSETQRNKGNFPGRFSGRQFSNSRSEMNVSTLELGDSALYLCASSLVASTGQETQYFGPGTRLLVL.

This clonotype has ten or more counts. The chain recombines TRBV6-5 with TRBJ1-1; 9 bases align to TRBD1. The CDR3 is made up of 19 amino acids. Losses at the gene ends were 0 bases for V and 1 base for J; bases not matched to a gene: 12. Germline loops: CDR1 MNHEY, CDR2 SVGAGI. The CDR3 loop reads CASSYSRTGAPRPNTEAFF. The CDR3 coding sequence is TGTGCCAGCAGTTACTCCAGGACAGGGGCCCCCCGACCGAACACTGAAGCTTTCTTT.

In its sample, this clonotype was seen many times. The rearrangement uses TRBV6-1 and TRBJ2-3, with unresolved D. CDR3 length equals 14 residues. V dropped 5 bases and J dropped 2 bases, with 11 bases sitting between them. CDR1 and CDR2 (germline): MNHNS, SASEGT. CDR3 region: CASSLLSYTDTQYF. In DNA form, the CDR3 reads TGTGCCAGCAGTCTGTTATCCTACACAGATACGCAGTATTTT.

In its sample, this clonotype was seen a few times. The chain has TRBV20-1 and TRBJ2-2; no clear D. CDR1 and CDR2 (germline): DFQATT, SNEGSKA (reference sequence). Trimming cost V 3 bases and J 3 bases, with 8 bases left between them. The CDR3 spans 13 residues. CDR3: CSASRVDTGELFF. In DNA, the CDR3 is TGCAGTGCTAGTAGGGTGGACACCGGGGAGCTGTTTTTT.

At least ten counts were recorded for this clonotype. The CDR3 protein is CASSLQNLYEQYF. The CDR3 DNA reads as TGTGCCAGCAGCCTACAGAATTTGTACGAGCAGTACTTC. The J gene is TRBJ2-7, the V gene TRBV7-8, with D unresolved. The CDR3 length is 13 residues. Germline-derived CDR1 and CDR2 are SGHVS and FQNEAQ. V lost 5 bases and J lost 4, with 12 bases in between.

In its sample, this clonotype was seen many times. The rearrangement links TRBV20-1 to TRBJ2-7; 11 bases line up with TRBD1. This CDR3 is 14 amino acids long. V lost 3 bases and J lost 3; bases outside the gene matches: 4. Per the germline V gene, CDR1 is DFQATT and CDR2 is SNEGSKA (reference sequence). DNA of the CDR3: TGCAGTGCTAGCGGGGACAGGGGGTTCTACGAGCAGTACTTC. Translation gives CSASGDRGFYEQYF.

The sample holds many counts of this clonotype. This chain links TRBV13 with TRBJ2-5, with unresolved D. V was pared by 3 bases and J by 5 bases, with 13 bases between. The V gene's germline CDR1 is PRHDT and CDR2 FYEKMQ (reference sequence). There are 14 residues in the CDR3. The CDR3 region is CASSFDGVGETQYF. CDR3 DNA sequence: TGTGCCAGCAGCTTCGATGGGGTGGGGGAGACCCAGTACTTC.

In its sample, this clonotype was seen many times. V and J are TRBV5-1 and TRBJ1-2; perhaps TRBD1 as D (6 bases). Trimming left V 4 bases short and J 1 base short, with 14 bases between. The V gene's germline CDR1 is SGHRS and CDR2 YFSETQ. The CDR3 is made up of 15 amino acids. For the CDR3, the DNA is TGCGCCAGCAGCCAGGCAGGGGAGCTTAACTATGGCTACACCTTC. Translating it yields CASSQAGELNYGYTF.